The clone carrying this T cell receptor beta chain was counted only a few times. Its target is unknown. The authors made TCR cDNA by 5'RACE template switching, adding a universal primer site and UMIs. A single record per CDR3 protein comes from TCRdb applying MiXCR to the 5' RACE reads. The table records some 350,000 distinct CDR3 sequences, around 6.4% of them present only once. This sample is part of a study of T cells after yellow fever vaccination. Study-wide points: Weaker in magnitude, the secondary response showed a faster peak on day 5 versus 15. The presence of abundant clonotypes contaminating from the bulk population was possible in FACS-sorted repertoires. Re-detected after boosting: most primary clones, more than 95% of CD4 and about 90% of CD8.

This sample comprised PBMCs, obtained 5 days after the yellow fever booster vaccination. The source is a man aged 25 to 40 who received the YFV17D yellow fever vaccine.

CDR3 amino acids: CASGPGTTMGAQYF. The CDR3 nucleotides read TGTGCTAGTGGACCCGGGACTACTATGGGGGCCCAGTACTTC. This chain joins TRBV12-5 and TRBJ2-5; 7 bases map to TRBD2. This CDR3 region has 14 residues. V trimming: 6 bases; J trimming: 9 bases; junction bases outside the gene matches: 13. Germline assignment: CDR1 LGHNT and CDR2 FRNRAP.